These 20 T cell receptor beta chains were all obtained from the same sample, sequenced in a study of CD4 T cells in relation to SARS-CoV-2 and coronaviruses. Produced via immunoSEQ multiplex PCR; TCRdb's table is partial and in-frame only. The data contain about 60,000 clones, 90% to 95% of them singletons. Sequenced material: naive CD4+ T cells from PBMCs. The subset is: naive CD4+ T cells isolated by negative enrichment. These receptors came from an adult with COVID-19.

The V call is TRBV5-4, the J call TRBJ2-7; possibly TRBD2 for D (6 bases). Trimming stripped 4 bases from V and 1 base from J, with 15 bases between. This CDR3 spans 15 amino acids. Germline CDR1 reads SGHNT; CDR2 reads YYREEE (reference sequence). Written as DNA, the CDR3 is TGTGCCAGCAGCCCCAATAGCGGAGCATCCTACGAGCAGTACTTC. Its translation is CASSPNSGASYEQYF.

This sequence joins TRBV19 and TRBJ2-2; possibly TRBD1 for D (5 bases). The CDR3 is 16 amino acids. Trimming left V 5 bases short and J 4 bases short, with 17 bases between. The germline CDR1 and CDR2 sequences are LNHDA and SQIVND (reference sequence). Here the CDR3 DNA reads TGTGCCAGTAGTTTTTCCCCAGGGTTGGGCACCGGGGAGCTGTTTTTT. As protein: CASSFSPGLGTGELFF.

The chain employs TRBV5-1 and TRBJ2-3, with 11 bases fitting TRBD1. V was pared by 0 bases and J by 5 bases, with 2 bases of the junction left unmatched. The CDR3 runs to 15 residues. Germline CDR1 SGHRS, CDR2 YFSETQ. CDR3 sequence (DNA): TGCGCCAGCAGCTTGGAGGACAGGGGGCAAGATACGCAGTATTTT. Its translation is CASSLEDRGQDTQYF.

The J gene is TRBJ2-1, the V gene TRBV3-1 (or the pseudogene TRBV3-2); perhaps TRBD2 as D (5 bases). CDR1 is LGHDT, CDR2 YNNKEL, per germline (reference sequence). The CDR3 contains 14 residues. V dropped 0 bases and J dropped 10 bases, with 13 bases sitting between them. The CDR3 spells CASSQESGYREQFF. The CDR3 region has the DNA TGTGCCAGCAGCCAAGAGTCGGGGTATCGGGAGCAGTTCTTC.

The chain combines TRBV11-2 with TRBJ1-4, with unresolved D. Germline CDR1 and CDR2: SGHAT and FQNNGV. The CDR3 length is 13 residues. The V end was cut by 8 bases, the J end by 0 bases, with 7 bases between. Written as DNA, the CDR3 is TGTGCCAGCGGGTTCTCAACTAATGAAAAACTGTTTTTT. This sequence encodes CASGFSTNEKLFF. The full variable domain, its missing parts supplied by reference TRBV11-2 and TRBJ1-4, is EAGVAQSPRYKIIEKRQSVAFWCNPISGHATLYWYQQILGQGPKLLIQFQNNGVVDDSQLPKDRFSAERLKGVDSTLKIQPAKLEDSAVYLCASGFSTNEKLFFGSGTQLSVL.

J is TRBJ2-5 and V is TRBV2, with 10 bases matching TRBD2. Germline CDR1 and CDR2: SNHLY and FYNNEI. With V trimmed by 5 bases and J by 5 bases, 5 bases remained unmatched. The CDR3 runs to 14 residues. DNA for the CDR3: TGTGCCAGCAGTACTAGCGGGATCGGGGAGACCCAGTACTTC. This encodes CASSTSGIGETQYF.

CDR3 in DNA: TGTGCCAGCAGCGCATCAACCGGGGCCAACGTCCTGACTTTC. Encoded protein: CASSASTGANVLTF. The V gene is TRBV9, the J gene TRBJ2-6; D unresolved. V was pared by 3 bases and J by 4 bases, with 8 bases between. Germline loops: CDR1 SGDLS, CDR2 YYNGEE. The CDR3 consists of 14 residues.

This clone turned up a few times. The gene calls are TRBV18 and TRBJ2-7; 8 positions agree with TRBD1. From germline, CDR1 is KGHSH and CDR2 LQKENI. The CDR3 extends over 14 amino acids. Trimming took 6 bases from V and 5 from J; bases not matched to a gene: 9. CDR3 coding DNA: TGTGCCAGCTCCCCGGACAGGGTCTCGAACGAGCAGTACTTC. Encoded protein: CASSPDRVSNEQYF.

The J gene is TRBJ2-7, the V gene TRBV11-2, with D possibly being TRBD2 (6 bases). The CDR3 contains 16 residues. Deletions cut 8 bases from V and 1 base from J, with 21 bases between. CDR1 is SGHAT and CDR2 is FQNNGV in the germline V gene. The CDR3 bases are TGTGCCAGCCATACCCTGGGGGGTCCCCGGTCCTACGAGCAGTACTTC. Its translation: CASHTLGGPRSYEQYF.

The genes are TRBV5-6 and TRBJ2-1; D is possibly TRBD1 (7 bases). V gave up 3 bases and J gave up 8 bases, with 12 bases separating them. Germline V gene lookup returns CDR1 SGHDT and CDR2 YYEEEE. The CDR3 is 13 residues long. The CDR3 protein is CASSSLRGDEQFF. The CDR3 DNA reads TGTGCCAGCAGCTCCCTCAGGGGGGATGAGCAGTTCTTC.

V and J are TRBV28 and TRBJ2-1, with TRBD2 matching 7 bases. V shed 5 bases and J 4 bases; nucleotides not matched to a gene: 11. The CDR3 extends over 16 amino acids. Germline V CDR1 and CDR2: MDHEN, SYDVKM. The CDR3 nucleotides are TGTGCCAGCAGTCTGGGTGGGGCTAGCGGTTACAATGAGCAGTTCTTC. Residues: CASSLGGASGYNEQFF.

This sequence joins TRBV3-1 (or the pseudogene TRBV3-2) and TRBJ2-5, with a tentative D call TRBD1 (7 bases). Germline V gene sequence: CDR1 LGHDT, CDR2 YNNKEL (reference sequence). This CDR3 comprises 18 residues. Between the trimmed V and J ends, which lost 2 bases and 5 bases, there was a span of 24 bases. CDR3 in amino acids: CASSQSPGGLSLGETQYF. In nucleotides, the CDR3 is TGTGCCAGCAGCCAATCACCAGGGGGGCTTAGTTTAGGGGAGACCCAGTACTTC.

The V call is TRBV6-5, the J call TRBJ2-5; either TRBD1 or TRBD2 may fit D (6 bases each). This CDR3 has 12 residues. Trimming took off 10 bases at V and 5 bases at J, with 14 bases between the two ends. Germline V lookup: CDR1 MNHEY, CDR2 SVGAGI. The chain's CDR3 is CATAEGGETQYF. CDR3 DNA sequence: TGTGCCACCGCTGAGGGGGGCGAGACCCAGTACTTC.

The CDR3: CASSEAGGLYEQYF. As DNA, the CDR3 is TGTGCCAGCAGTGAAGCCGGGGGGCTCTACGAGCAGTACTTC. The chain combines TRBV6-1 with TRBJ2-7; tentative D call: TRBD2 (7 bases). Trimming shortened V by 0 bases and J by 3 bases, and 9 bases separated the two germline ends. Germline CDR1 reads MNHNS; CDR2 reads SASEGT. The CDR3 runs to 14 residues.

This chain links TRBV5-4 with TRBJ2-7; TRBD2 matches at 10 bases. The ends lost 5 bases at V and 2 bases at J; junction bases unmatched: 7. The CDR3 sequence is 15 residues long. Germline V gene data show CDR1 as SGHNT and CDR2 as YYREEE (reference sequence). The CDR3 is CASRPGLADTYEQYF. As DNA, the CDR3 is TGTGCCAGCAGACCCGGACTAGCGGACACCTACGAGCAGTACTTC.

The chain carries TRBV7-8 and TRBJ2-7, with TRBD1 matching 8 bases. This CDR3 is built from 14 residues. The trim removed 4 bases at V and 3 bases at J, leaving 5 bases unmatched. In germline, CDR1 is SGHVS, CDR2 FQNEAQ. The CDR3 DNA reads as TGTGCCAGCAGCTCAAGGACAGGGTACTACGAGCAGTACTTC. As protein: CASSSRTGYYEQYF.

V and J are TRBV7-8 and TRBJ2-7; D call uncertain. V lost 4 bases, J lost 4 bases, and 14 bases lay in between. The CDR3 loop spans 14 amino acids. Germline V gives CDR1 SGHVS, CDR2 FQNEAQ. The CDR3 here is CASSYGELGYEQYF. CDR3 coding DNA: TGTGCCAGCAGCTACGGAGAGCTAGGTTACGAGCAGTACTTC.

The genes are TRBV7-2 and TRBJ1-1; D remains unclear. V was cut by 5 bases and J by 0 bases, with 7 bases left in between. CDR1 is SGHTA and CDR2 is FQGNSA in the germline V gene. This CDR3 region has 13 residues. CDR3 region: CASSISLNTEAFF. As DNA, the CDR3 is TGTGCCAGCAGCATTTCTCTGAACACTGAAGCTTTCTTT.

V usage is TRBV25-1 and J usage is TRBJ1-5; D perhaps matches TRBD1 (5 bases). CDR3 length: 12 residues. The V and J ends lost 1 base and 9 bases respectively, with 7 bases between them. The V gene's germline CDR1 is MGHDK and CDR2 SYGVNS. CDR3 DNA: TGTGCCAGCAGTGAATTAGGGGTGCCCCAGCATTTT. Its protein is CASSELGVPQHF.

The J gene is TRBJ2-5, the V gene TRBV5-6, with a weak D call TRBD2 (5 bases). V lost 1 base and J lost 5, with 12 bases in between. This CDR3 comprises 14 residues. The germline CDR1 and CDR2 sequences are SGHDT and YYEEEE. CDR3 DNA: TGTGCCAGCAGCTTGTTGTCTAGCCAGGAGACCCAGTACTTC. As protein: CASSLLSSQETQYF.